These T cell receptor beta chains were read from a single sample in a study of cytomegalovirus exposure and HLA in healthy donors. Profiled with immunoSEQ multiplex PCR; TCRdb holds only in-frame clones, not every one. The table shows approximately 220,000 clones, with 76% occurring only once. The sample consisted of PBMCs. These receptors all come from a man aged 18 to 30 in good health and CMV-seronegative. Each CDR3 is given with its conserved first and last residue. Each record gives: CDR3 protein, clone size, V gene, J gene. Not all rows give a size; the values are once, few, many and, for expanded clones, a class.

CASSSIGTDNFYGYTF	NA	TRBV27	TRBJ1-2
CASSGNKQGPPYEQYF	NA	TRBV5-1	TRBJ2-7
CASSQEGTAYSNQPQHF	NA	TRBV4-1	TRBJ1-5
CASSSSGTGGADTQYF	once	TRBV6-5	TRBJ2-3
CASSYSLAEETQYF	NA	TRBV5-1	TRBJ2-5
CASSESGGVGTEAFF	few	TRBV25-1	TRBJ1-1
CASSVPPGGSMNTEAFF	NA	TRBV6-1	TRBJ1-1
CASSEAAGTYNEQFF	NA	TRBV6-1	TRBJ2-1
CASSGTVRPGELFF	few	TRBV11-3	TRBJ2-2
CASRGQFAGELFF	NA	TRBV25-1	TRBJ2-2
CATSRDKGLVTSTDTQYF	NA	TRBV15	TRBJ2-3
CASTGQGAHEQYF	NA	TRBV6-5	TRBJ2-7
CASSRDYLVETQYF	NA	TRBV2	TRBJ2-5
CASRTGTTYEQYF	once	TRBV6-5	NA
CASSLDQRQYSGEQYF	NA	TRBV7-8	TRBJ2-7
CASSLRGGNEQFF	NA	TRBV5-4	TRBJ2-1
CASSSTGENSPLHF	few	TRBV5-1	TRBJ1-6
CASSLDPSSNEQFF	once	TRBV7-9	TRBJ2-1
CASSQTPGTSGLSYEQYF	NA	TRBV4-1	NA
CASSPGQNNGYTF	NA	TRBV5-1	TRBJ1-2
CASSSGTGYSYEQYF	NA	TRBV5-6	TRBJ2-7
CASSPYLETQYF	NA	TRBV5-8	TRBJ2-5
CASSQDSAVVGTEAFF	NA	TRBV4-1	TRBJ1-1
CASSPPGGSNQPQHF	few	TRBV18	TRBJ1-5
CASSTPAGGHYEQYF	NA	TRBV19	TRBJ2-7
CASTSGANVLTF	NA	TRBV5-4	TRBJ2-6
CASGPSGGGQPQHF	NA	TRBV12-5	TRBJ1-5
CAISESSVSGRYEQYF	NA	TRBV10-3	TRBJ2-7
CASSLGDLVAKNIQYF	NA	TRBV7-2	TRBJ2-4
CASSLSRSLAGAYEQYF	NA	TRBV13	TRBJ2-7
CASSAQGEIGYGYTF	NA	TRBV9	TRBJ1-2
CASSLRSGRNEKLFF	NA	TRBV7-8	TRBJ1-4
CASRSGTIAYEQYF	NA	TRBV28	TRBJ2-7
CASSSGQGFFSGANVLTF	NA	TRBV5-6	TRBJ2-6
CASSLGVAGEKLFF	NA	TRBV5-1	TRBJ1-4
CAWGYPGRGTEAFF	NA	TRBV30	TRBJ1-1
CSVDLEGSYEQYF	NA	TRBV29-1	TRBJ2-7
CASSVRTGGGNTIYF	NA	TRBV9	TRBJ1-3
CASSKPREKLFF	few	TRBV9	TRBJ1-4
CASSTQGHQPQHF	NA	TRBV19	TRBJ1-5
CASSSSSGDTEAFF	NA	TRBV27	TRBJ1-1
CASSQALPYVLITFF	NA	TRBV4-1	TRBJ1-1
CASSYTGTPGAYEQYF	NA	TRBV6-5	TRBJ2-7
CASSGMGAVGNEQYF	NA	TRBV6-5	TRBJ2-7
CASRKLGYNEQFF	NA	TRBV28	TRBJ2-1
CASSIGYGGAYEQYF	NA	TRBV19	TRBJ2-7
CASSRAGDSYNEQFF	NA	TRBV19	TRBJ2-1